This T cell receptor beta chain was sequenced during a study of cytomegalovirus exposure and HLA in healthy donors. General study points: As was reported, the classifier diagnosed cytomegalovirus status with high specificity and sensitivity. Most sequenced TCRs were rare (though some public TCRs occurred in many donors).

Notes on this clone: The antigen remains unidentified.

CDR1 and CDR2 from the germline V gene are LNHNV and YYDKDF (reference sequence). Trimming stripped 3 bases from V and 10 bases from J, with 17 bases between. This CDR3 comprises 14 residues. The assay was immunoSEQ multiplex PCR, and TCRdb's table has in-frame clones only and misses some. The sample has about 98,000 clones, roughly 87% seen once. The sequencing sample was made of PBMCs. This sequence was found in a man younger than 35 in good health and CMV-seropositive. The rearrangement uses TRBV15 and TRBJ2-3; unclear D gene. Written as DNA, the CDR3 is TGTGCCACCAGCAGCCGGGTTGTCGGAGTCCCGCAGTATTTT. This sequence encodes CATSSRVVGVPQYF.